This T cell receptor beta chain was documented in a study of T cell responses to AZD1222 COVID-19 vaccine. CDR3 length: 11 amino acids. Trimming cost V 2 bases and J 1 base, with 3 bases left between them. Germline CDR1 DFQATT, CDR2 SNEGSKA (reference sequence). TCRdb's table, derived via immunoSEQ multiplex PCR, lists solely in-frame clones and lacks some. The sample consists of 100,000 to 140,000 clones, roughly 87% of them appearing once. Whole-study findings and limits: Unmutated variant regions reportedly attract nearly half of all spike-specific TCRs. Most donors were white British and more were female, and clonal diversity was possibly underestimated.

With respect to this clone: Its antigen is unknown.

V and J are TRBV20-1 and TRBJ2-7; D remains unclear. This TCR came from an adult in good health. This specimen was peripheral blood, taken on day 0 of AZD1222 vaccination. The CDR3 region has the DNA TGCAGTGCTAGAAATTCCTACGAGCAGTACTTC. This codes for CSARNSYEQYF.